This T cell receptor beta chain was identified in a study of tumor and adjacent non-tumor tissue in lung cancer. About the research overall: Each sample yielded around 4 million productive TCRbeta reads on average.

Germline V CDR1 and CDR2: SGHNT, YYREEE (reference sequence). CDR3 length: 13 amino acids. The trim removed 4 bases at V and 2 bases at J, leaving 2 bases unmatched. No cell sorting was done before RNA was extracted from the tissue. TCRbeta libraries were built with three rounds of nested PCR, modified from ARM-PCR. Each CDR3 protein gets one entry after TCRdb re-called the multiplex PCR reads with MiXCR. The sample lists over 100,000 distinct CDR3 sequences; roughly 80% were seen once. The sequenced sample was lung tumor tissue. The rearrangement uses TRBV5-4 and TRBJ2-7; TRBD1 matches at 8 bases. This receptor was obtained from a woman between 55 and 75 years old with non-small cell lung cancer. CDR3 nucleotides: TGTGCCAGCAGCCAGGGACAGGCCTACGAGCAGTACTTC. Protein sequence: CASSQGQAYEQYF.